This T cell receptor beta chain emerged from a study of CD8+ T cells in alopecia areata. Study-level points and caveats: It was less clear whether patients shared TCRs than it was in mice, possibly because of HLA. Besides other cells, scalp samples also yield sequences of resident alphabeta T cells from normal skin. Higher clonality and more expanded CD8+ clones appeared in lesional than normal scalp.

In each case, RNA was isolated and then reverse transcribed into cDNA as the sequencing template. Assay used: immunoSEQ multiplex PCR; TCRdb lists only in-frame clones, some missing. The table has 50,000 to 80,000 clones, roughly 46% seen once; the top ten hold approximately 50%. With respect to this clone: Its antigen is not identified.

This CDR3 has 16 amino acids. V was trimmed by 3 bases and J by 3 bases, leaving 21 bases between them. Per the germline V gene, CDR1 is SQVTM and CDR2 is ANQGSEA. The sequencing input was NKG2D-low CD8+ T cells sorted from blood. This receptor was obtained from a human donor with alopecia areata. The V and J genes are TRBV29-1 and TRBJ2-7; D possibly corresponds to TRBD2 (5 bases). In DNA, the CDR3 is TGCAGCGTTGACGAGGGCCTCTCGTCCGGTAGCTACGAGCAGTACTTC. Translation gives CSVDEGLSSGSYEQYF.